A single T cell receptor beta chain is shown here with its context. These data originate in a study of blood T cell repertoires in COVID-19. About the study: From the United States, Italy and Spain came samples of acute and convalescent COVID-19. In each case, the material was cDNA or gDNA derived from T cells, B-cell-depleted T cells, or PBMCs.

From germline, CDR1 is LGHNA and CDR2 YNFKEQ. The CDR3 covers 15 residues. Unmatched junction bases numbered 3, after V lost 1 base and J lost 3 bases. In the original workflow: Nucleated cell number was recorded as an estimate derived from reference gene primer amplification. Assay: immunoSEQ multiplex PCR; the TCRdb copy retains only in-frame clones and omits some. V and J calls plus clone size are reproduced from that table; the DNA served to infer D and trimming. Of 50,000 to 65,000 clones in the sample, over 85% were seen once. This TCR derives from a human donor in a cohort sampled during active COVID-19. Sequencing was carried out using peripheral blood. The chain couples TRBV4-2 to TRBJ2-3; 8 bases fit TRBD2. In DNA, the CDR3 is TGTGCCAGCAGCCAAGGCGGGGGGAGGACAGATACGCAGTATTTT. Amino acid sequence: CASSQGGGRTDTQYF.